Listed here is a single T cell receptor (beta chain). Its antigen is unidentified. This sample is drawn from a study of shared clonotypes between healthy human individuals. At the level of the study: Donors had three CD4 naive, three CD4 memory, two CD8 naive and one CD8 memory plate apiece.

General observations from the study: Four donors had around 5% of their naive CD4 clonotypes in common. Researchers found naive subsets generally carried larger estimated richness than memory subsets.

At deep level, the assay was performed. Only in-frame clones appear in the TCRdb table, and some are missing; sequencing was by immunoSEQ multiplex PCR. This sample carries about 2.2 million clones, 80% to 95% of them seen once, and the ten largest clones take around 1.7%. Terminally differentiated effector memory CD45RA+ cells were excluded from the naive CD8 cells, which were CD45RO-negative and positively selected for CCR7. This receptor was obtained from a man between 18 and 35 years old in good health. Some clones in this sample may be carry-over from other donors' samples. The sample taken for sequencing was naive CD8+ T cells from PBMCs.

CDR3 DNA: TGTGCCTCGACACCCAGGGGAGCGGGCACTGAAGCTTTCTTT. Amino acid sequence: CASTPRGAGTEAFF. The V call is TRBV13, the J call TRBJ1-1, with D perhaps matching TRBD1 (6 bases). V lost 11 bases and J 4 bases, leaving 20 bases between the germline ends. The CDR3 is made up of 14 amino acids. Germline CDR1 and CDR2: PRHDT and FYEKMQ (reference sequence). Supplemented by reference TRBV13 and TRBJ1-1, the full variable domain reads AAGVIQSPRHLIKEKRETATLKCYPIPRHDTVYWYQQGPGQDPQFLISFYEKMQSDKGSIPDRFSAQQFSDYHSELNMSSLELGDSALYFCASTPRGAGTEAFFGQGTRLTVV.